The 9 T cell receptor beta chains listed next were all sequenced from one sample in a study of cytomegalovirus exposure and HLA in healthy donors (dated by TCRdb to about 2017). The library was prepared using the immunoSEQ multiplex PCR assay. Entries here come from immuneACCESS through TCRdb and include only in-frame sequences with V and J called. Some clones fail to appear in such tables; in the studies checked, an unresolved V gene covers under half of the shortfall, and the cause of the remainder is unknown. This sample comprises about 160,000 clones, under 90% of them detected only once. 4% to 4.5% of the sample belongs to the ten largest clones. Material: PBMCs. The origin of the receptors is a man between 18 and 35 years old in good health and CMV-seropositive.

This sequence joins TRBV28 and TRBJ2-7; TRBD2 agrees at 11 bases. Per the germline V gene, CDR1 is MDHEN and CDR2 is SYDVKM. Trimming cost V 6 bases and J 5 bases; bases outside gene matches: 9. This CDR3 has 15 amino acids. CDR3 nucleotide sequence: TGTGCCAGCAGCCTAACAACTAGCGGGAGAAACGAGCAGTACTTC. This translates into CASSLTTSGRNEQYF.

The rearrangement joins TRBV27 to TRBJ1-5; D might be TRBD1 (6 bases). The V end was cut by 3 bases, the J end by 7 bases, with 16 bases between. Per germline, CDR1 MNHEY and CDR2 SMNVEV (reference sequence). This CDR3 is 15 amino acids long. The CDR3 nucleotides are TGTGCCAGCAGTTTCACCGGGACAATGCACCAGCCCCAGCATTTT. Translation: CASSFTGTMHQPQHF.

The V and J genes are TRBV4-2 and TRBJ2-7; TRBD2 agrees at 8 bases. The CDR3 is made up of 15 amino acids. Germline CDR1 and CDR2: LGHNA and YNFKEQ. After removal of 1 base from V and 3 bases from J, the junction contained 5 bases not matched to a gene. The DNA for the CDR3 is TGTGCCAGCAGCCAAGTCGGGACTAGTTTCTACGAGCAGTACTTC. It is translated as CASSQVGTSFYEQYF.

This chain connects TRBV20-1 to TRBJ1-2; D gene uncertain. The ends were cut back, 3 bases at V and 6 bases at J, with 8 bases in the middle. The CDR3 loop spans 11 amino acids. CDR1 and CDR2 from the germline V gene are DFQATT and SNEGSKA (reference sequence). CDR3 region: CSASLGDGYTF. The CDR3 region has the DNA TGCAGTGCTAGCCTAGGAGATGGCTACACCTTC.

Ten or more counts support this clone. The chain employs TRBV28 and TRBJ1-2; D not resolved. V lost 7 bases and J 5 bases, leaving 5 bases between the germline ends. This CDR3 is built from 10 residues. Germline values: CDR1 MDHEN, CDR2 SYDVKM. Here the CDR3 DNA reads TGTGCCAGCAATTATTATGGCTACACCTTC. Its protein is CASNYYGYTF.

This clone was counted a few times. The V and J genes are TRBV18 and TRBJ2-3, with D possibly matching TRBD2 (7 bases). Germline CDR1 is KGHSH and CDR2 is LQKENI. The V end was cut by 3 bases, the J end by 6 bases, with 19 bases between. The CDR3 consists of 16 residues. CDR3 sequence reads: CASSPTRGADADTQYF. The CDR3 DNA reads as TGTGCCAGCTCACCGACCCGGGGGGCCGACGCTGATACGCAGTATTTT.

V gene TRBV27 combines with J gene TRBJ2-1, with TRBD2 as a possible D gene (7 bases). From germline, CDR1 is MNHEY and CDR2 SMNVEV (reference sequence). V lost 6 bases to trimming and J lost 5 bases, with 17 bases between them. The CDR3 spans 15 residues. The CDR3 protein is CASRGGAFGHNEQFF. The CDR3 nucleotides read TGTGCCAGCAGGGGGGGGGCATTTGGACACAATGAGCAGTTCTTC.

This chain joins TRBV6-1 and TRBJ2-1; TRBD2 agrees at 11 bases. The V and J ends lost 7 bases and 6 bases, in that order; junction bases with no gene match: 5. CDR1 and CDR2 (germline): MNHNS, SASEGT. The CDR3 has 14 residues. For the CDR3, the DNA is TGTGCCAGCATGGGGACTAGCGGACCCAATGAGCAGTTCTTC. Protein: CASMGTSGPNEQFF.

V gene TRBV29-1 combines with J gene TRBJ2-1; TRBD2 agrees at 11 bases. V was pared by 3 bases and J by 8 bases, with 9 bases of the junction left unmatched. The CDR3 extends over 15 amino acids. The germline V gene has CDR1 SQVTM and CDR2 ANQGSEA. CDR3 sequence (DNA): TGCAGCGTTGAGGGTGATAGCGGGAGGGCATATGAGCAGTTCTTC. It codes for CSVEGDSGRAYEQFF.